The clone carrying this TCR beta chain was observed many times. The sorted-subset replicate PCRs were given 200 ng DNA, which is approximately 30,000 T cell genomes. Generated by immunoSEQ multiplex PCR, the TCRdb table keeps only in-frame clones and is missing some. The sample comprises 740,000 or so clones, about three quarters of which are singletons, and roughly 1.9% rests with the top ten. The data were taken from a study of shared clonotypes between healthy human individuals. Study details: The cohort comprised a couple of women and a few men. Their ages spanned 18 to 49 years.

This CDR3 comprises 14 residues. Trimming pared 2 bases from V and 7 bases from J, leaving 14 bases between. Germline V gene data show CDR1 as GTSNPN and CDR2 as SVGIG (reference sequence). This sequence was found in a woman in her 30s in good health. This sequence joins TRBV30 and TRBJ2-2; D is perhaps TRBD2 (5 bases). The sample comprised memory CD4+ T cells sorted from blood. Subset noted: CD45RA-negative fraction. The CDR3 sequence is CAWSLDGVGGELFF. CDR3 nucleotide sequence: TGTGCCTGGAGTTTGGACGGGGTTGGCGGGGAGCTGTTTTTT.